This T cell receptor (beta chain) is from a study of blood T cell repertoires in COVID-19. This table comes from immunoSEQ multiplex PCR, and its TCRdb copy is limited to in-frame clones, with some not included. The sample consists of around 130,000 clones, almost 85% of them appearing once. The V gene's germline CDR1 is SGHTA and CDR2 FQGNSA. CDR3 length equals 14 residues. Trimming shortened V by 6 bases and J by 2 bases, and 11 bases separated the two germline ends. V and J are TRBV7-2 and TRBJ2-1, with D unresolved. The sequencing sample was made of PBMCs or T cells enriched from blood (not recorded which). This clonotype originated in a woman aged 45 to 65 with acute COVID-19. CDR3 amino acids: CASRSHAAYNEQFF. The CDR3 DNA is TGTGCCAGCAGGTCCCATGCGGCCTACAATGAGCAGTTCTTC.